This TCR beta chain was recovered during a study of cytomegalovirus exposure and HLA in healthy donors. The CDR3 spans 14 residues. The germline CDR1 and CDR2 sequences are LGHNA and YSLEER. With V trimmed by 0 bases and J by 10 bases, 7 bases remained unmatched. The PCR used 60 Vbeta and 13 Jbeta primers. This table comes from immunoSEQ multiplex PCR, and its TCRdb copy is limited to in-frame clones, with some not included. In the table there are roughly 140,000 clones, roughly four fifths of which are singletons. V is TRBV4-3 and J is TRBJ2-3; 7 bases are a match to TRBD2. The sample consisted of PBMCs. This clonotype was sampled from a young man in good health and CMV-seronegative. The CDR3 region is CASSQDSREGAQYF. The CDR3 DNA is TGCGCCAGCAGCCAAGATTCGAGGGAGGGCGCGCAGTATTTT.